One TCR beta chain is described in this entry. Its target antigen remains unknown. Base quality data are lacking; no much larger clone is found one base away. The entry originates in a study of CD8 T cells in Susac syndrome (dated by TCRdb to about 2019). Background for the entire study: Repertoire sequencing was used to test whether CD8+ T cell activation and differentiation in Susac syndrome was antigen driven. On the study overall, not on this receptor specifically: The TCR sequencing and HLA analysis was acknowledged to have included a relatively small number of individuals.

Peripheral blood CD8+ and CD4+ T cells from healthy donors, Susac syndrome patients and multiple sclerosis patients were profiled using high-throughput TCR beta sequencing. Multiple sclerosis controls were treatment-naive patients with stable or active relapsing-remitting disease fulfilling revised McDonald criteria. CD8+ TEMRA cells were enriched by FACS, while bulk CD8+ and CD4+ T cells were purified by magnetic negative isolation. Blood was collected in EDTA tubes and processed within 24 hours, with PBMCs isolated through density gradient centrifugation. PBMCs intended for TCR sequencing were frozen in liquid nitrogen and were later thawed in a 37 degrees C water bath. The sorted or isolated CD4+, CD8+ and CD8+ TEMRA cells had a purity of 90% or higher. From cysteine to phenylalanine, the CDR3 is 12 amino acids long. Only CDR3 DNA remains: 36 bases, in frame from the first base. For CDR1 and CDR2, the germline V gene (reference sequence) lists GTSNPN and SVGIG. V gives up 3 bases and J gives up 2 bases, and the segment between their germline ends measures 7 bases.

RNA was extracted using the RNeasy kit, and roughly 0.5 to 1 ug of the RNA was reverse transcribed with random hexamers. The immunoSEQ multiplex PCR assay, covering 54 Vbeta and 13 Jbeta segments, was used to amplify TCR beta CDR3 regions. Bias from PCR amplification was corrected by using a synthetic template baseline for primer optimization and for computational correction. Concerning the study's data processing: Reads were annotated to V, D and J genes according to IMGT and were analyzed with immunoSEQ Analyzer, with only productive sequences retained. Clonality was calculated as one minus the Shannon entropy normalized by log2 of the number of productive unique sequences. For each patient and control, public and private clones were evaluated within the 100 most prevalent clones. A clone was defined as Susac-specific if it was absent from the healthy and MS cohorts, from 1052 published viral clones and from other ImmuneACCESS disease sequences. The public reads were reanalyzed by TCRdb: fastp trimming at Q25, MiXCR alignment, in-frame beta chains only. Duplicate CDR3 protein sequences are folded into a single record with the most common DNA and genes. None of the V and J calls come from the authors' own analysis; TCRdb made them. For this sample there are approximately 150,000 distinct CDR3 sequences; approximately 93% appear just once. The ten largest account for 0.085% to 0.095% of the sample.

The sequence was obtained from a human donor with multiple sclerosis. The sample consisted of CD4+ T cells from PBMCs. The sequence links TRBV30 to TRBJ1-1; the D gene is not confidently resolved. The nucleotides read TGTGCCTGGAGCATACTAAACACTGAAGCTTTCTTT. Protein translation: CAWSILNTEAFF.